One and the same sample provided the 23 T cell receptor beta chains below, sequenced in a study of CD8+ T cells in alopecia areata. Described treatment: oral pan-JAK inhibitor, 5-10 mg twice daily. Isolated RNA was reverse transcribed into cDNA used as the sequencing template. Only in-frame clones appear in the TCRdb table, and some are missing; sequencing was by immunoSEQ multiplex PCR. The sample has more than 95,000 clones; 85% to 90% are singletons. Source: CD8+ T cells sorted from blood, taken at roughly week 30, from a patient treated with tofacitinib. The source of these receptors is a human donor with alopecia areata.

V usage is TRBV2 and J usage is TRBJ2-2, with 7 bases lining up with TRBD2. Germline CDR1 SNHLY, CDR2 FYNNEI. V lost 3 bases and J lost 3; bases outside the gene matches: 1. This CDR3 region has 14 residues. CDR3 sequence reads: CASSEGGHTGELFF. CDR3 DNA: TGTGCCAGCAGTGAGGGAGGGCACACCGGGGAGCTGTTTTTT.

V gene TRBV4-1 combines with J gene TRBJ2-1; D unresolved. Germline V gene data show CDR1 as MGHRA and CDR2 as YSYEKL. This CDR3 spans 15 amino acids. Trimming removed 3 bases from V and 1 base from J, with 10 bases in between. Written as DNA, the CDR3 is TGCGCCAGCAGCCAGGGTGGTCTATCCTACAATGAGCAGTTCTTC. This translates into CASSQGGLSYNEQFF.

The rearrangement uses TRBV7-6 and TRBJ2-1; weak D call: TRBD2 (5 bases). Germline V gives CDR1 SGHVS, CDR2 FNYEAQ. The V end lost 6 bases, the J end lost 5 bases, and 20 bases lay between the germline ends. The CDR3 runs to 16 residues. Here the CDR3 DNA reads TGTGCCAGCAGTTCACCTATAGCGTTGGCCCACAATGAGCAGTTCTTC. Residues: CASSSPIALAHNEQFF.

The V and J genes are TRBV10-3 and TRBJ2-3; no clear D gene. The length of the CDR3 is 12 residues. Germline V gene sequence: CDR1 ENHRY, CDR2 SYGVKD. Trimming left V 6 bases short and J 8 bases short, with 12 bases between. CDR3 sequence: CAIRMTSGTQYF. CDR3 DNA sequence: TGTGCCATCAGGATGACGTCGGGTACGCAGTATTTT.

The J gene is TRBJ2-7, the V gene TRBV7-9; 7 bases agree with TRBD2. Germline-derived CDR1 and CDR2 are SEHNR and FQNEAQ (reference sequence). This CDR3 region has 13 residues. With 6 bases clipped from V and 4 bases from J, the junction kept 6 bases outside the gene matches. CDR3 protein: CASSSGTTYEQYF. CDR3 nucleotides: TGTGCCAGCAGTTCCGGGACTACGTACGAGCAGTACTTC. The variable domain in full, with the rest retrieved from reference TRBV7-9 and TRBJ2-7, is DTGVSQNPRHKITKRGQNVTFRCDPISEHNRLYWYRQTLGQGPEFLTYFQNEAQLEKSRLLSDRFSAERPKGSFSTLEIQRTEQGDSAMYLCASSSGTTYEQYFGPGTRLTVT.

The chain combines TRBV7-6 with TRBJ1-5; D is possibly TRBD1 (5 bases). The V gene lost 5 bases and the J gene lost 4 bases, with 12 bases spanning the gap. The germline V gene encodes CDR1 SGHVS and CDR2 FNYEAQ. The CDR3 is 14 residues long. The CDR3 is CASSLAGANQPQHF. The DNA of the CDR3 is TGTGCCAGCAGCCTTGCCGGGGCTAATCAGCCCCAGCATTTT.

The chain combines TRBV6-6 with TRBJ2-7; the D is unclear. The V gene's germline CDR1 is MNHNY and CDR2 SVGAGI (reference sequence). The CDR3 has 10 amino acids. V lost 6 bases, J lost 4 bases, and 4 bases lay in between. The CDR3: CASRDYEQYF. The CDR3 DNA follows: TGTGCCAGCAGGGATTACGAGCAGTACTTC.

The V call is TRBV19, the J call TRBJ1-1; D gene unclear. V lost 6 bases to trimming and J lost 1 base, with 6 bases between them. Germline loops: CDR1 LNHDA, CDR2 SQIVND (reference sequence). The CDR3 contains 12 residues. The CDR3 DNA sequence: TGTGCCAGTAGCCTTTGGAACACTGAAGCTTTCTTT. Its protein is CASSLWNTEAFF.

CDR3 residues: CASSLMDSYEQYF. CDR3 sequence (DNA): TGTGCCAGCAGCCTCATGGACTCCTACGAGCAGTACTTC. This rearrangement joins TRBV14 to TRBJ2-7; the D is unclear. V was shortened by 4 bases and J by 0 bases, with 7 bases between the two germline ends. Germline V gene lookup returns CDR1 SGHDN and CDR2 FVKESK. CDR3 size: 13 residues.

In regard to this clone: Its ends do not fully match the called genes, so a read error is possible. This chain joins TRBV7-9 and TRBJ2-2, with D perhaps TRBD1 or TRBD2 (6 bases each). Germline V gene sequence: CDR1 SEHNR, CDR2 FQNEAQ (reference sequence). This CDR3 region has 13 residues. DNA for the CDR3: TGTGCCAGCAGCCGGACAGACACCGGGGGGCTGTTTTTT. It encodes CASSRTDTGGLFF.

This rearrangement joins TRBV4-1 to TRBJ2-3, with D possibly matching TRBD2 (5 bases). Trimming stripped 8 bases from V and 4 bases from J, with 16 bases between. The CDR3 covers 14 residues. Germline CDR1 is MGHRA and CDR2 is YSYEKL. The CDR3 DNA follows: TGCGCCAGCGGGTTCGAGGGTTGGTCAGATACGCAGTATTTT. It specifies CASGFEGWSDTQYF.

The rearrangement links TRBV5-4 to TRBJ1-2, with D unresolved. Trimming took off 2 bases at V and 0 bases at J, with 8 bases between the two ends. The germline gives CDR1 SGHNT, CDR2 YYREEE (reference sequence). The CDR3 extends over 14 amino acids. The CDR3 protein is CASSLSRTNYGYTF. The DNA of the CDR3 is TGTGCCAGCAGCTTATCCAGAACTAACTATGGCTACACCTTC. Full variable domain (remainder filled in from reference TRBV5-4 and TRBJ1-2): ETGVTQSPTHLIKTRGQQVTLRCSSQSGHNTVSWYQQALGQGPQFIFQYYREEENGRGNFPPRFSGLQFPNYSSELNVNALELDDSALYLCASSLSRTNYGYTFGSGTRLTVV.

As for this clone: At one end, the junction sequence differs from germline, possibly due to a read error. The genes are TRBV7-7 and TRBJ2-1; D is possibly TRBD1 (6 bases). The CDR3 is made up of 15 amino acids. From germline, CDR1 is SSHAT and CDR2 FNYEAQ (reference sequence). CDR3 sequence (DNA): TGTGCTAGCAGCTTACGCCCGGGACAACCCAATGAGCAGTTCTTC. Encoded protein: CASSLRPGQPNEQFF.

The V call is TRBV5-6, the J call TRBJ1-2; 8 nucleotides align to TRBD1. CDR1 and CDR2 from the germline V gene are SGHDT and YYEEEE. The trim removed 4 bases at V and 2 bases at J, leaving 4 bases unmatched. The CDR3 extends over 14 amino acids. This chain's CDR3 is CASSPTGVNYGYTF. Written as DNA, the CDR3 is TGTGCCAGCAGCCCGACAGGGGTGAACTATGGCTACACCTTC.

This chain links TRBV4-1 with TRBJ1-1, with 7 bases that match TRBD1. Germline loops: CDR1 MGHRA, CDR2 YSYEKL. The CDR3 runs 14 residues. The trim removed 3 bases at V and 4 bases at J, leaving 5 bases unmatched. CDR3 region: CASSHLTGSTEAFF. In nucleotides, the CDR3 is TGCGCCAGCAGCCACCTGACAGGGAGCACTGAAGCTTTCTTT.

This chain connects TRBV7-9 to TRBJ1-1; D uncertain. With 6 bases removed from V and 1 base from J, the gap between germline ends came to 6 bases. This CDR3 spans 12 amino acids. Per the germline V gene, CDR1 is SEHNR and CDR2 is FQNEAQ (reference sequence). The CDR3: CASRYGNTEAFF. CDR3 bases: TGTGCCAGCAGGTACGGGAACACTGAAGCTTTCTTT. The whole variable domain, filled in from reference TRBV7-9 and TRBJ1-1, reads DTGVSQNPRHKITKRGQNVTFRCDPISEHNRLYWYRQTLGQGPEFLTYFQNEAQLEKSRLLSDRFSAERPKGSFSTLEIQRTEQGDSAMYLCASRYGNTEAFFGQGTRLTVV.

The sample holds a few counts of this clone. V is TRBV4-1 and J is TRBJ2-3; D remains unclear. The CDR3 spans 14 residues. CDR1 and CDR2 from the germline V gene are MGHRA and YSYEKL. Trimming removed 0 bases from V and 4 bases from J, with 8 bases in between. CDR3 protein: CASSQDSGSDTQYF. The CDR3 region has the DNA TGCGCCAGCAGCCAAGATTCGGGCTCAGATACGCAGTATTTT.

The genes are TRBV27 and TRBJ2-7; 11 positions agree with TRBD2. CDR1 and CDR2 (germline): MNHEY, SMNVEV (reference sequence). The CDR3 contains 15 residues. Trimming took 5 bases from V and 1 from J; bases not matched to a gene: 4. For the CDR3, the DNA is TGTGCCAGCAGTACGGGACTAGCGGTTTCCTACGAGCAGTACTTC. Translation gives CASSTGLAVSYEQYF.

The chain joins TRBV13 to TRBJ1-2; D uncertain. V was pared by 4 bases and J by 8 bases, with 11 bases between. This CDR3 contains 12 residues. Germline CDR1 reads PRHDT; CDR2 reads FYEKMQ (reference sequence). The CDR3 DNA is TGTGCCAGCAGCTCTCAATTTTGGGGCTACACCTTC. This gives the protein CASSSQFWGYTF.

This chain uses TRBV29-1 with TRBJ2-3; D not certain. The CDR3 has 16 residues. The V end was cut by 7 bases, the J end by 2 bases, with 22 bases between. Germline CDR1 SQVTM, CDR2 ANQGSEA. Written as DNA, the CDR3 is TGCAGCGCCGTAGGTTTACGAGGCGGACCCACAGATACGCAGTATTTT. As protein: CSAVGLRGGPTDTQYF.

This clone was detected a few times. The rearrangement joins TRBV4-1 to TRBJ2-7; 7 bases map to TRBD1. Trimming removed 0 bases from V and 0 bases from J; junction bases left unmatched: 8. CDR3 length equals 17 residues. CDR1 and CDR2 (germline): MGHRA, YSYEKL. CDR3 loop: CASSQDLLDRSSYEQYF. CDR3 DNA sequence: TGCGCCAGCAGCCAAGATCTCCTGGACAGGAGCTCCTACGAGCAGTACTTC.

The DNA of the CDR3 is TGTGCCAGCAGCGAGGGTTCCGACACTGAAGCTTTCTTT. It yields the protein CASSEGSDTEAFF. The genes are TRBV5-4 and TRBJ1-1; unclear D gene. V shed 4 bases and J shed 3 bases, with 10 bases lying between them. This CDR3 has 13 amino acids. Per germline, CDR1 SGHNT and CDR2 YYREEE (reference sequence).

V gene TRBV27 combines with J gene TRBJ2-7, with 7 bases aligning to TRBD2. V lost 5 bases and J lost 4; bases outside the gene matches: 14. The CDR3 extends over 16 amino acids. Germline loops: CDR1 MNHEY, CDR2 SMNVEV (reference sequence). The DNA for the CDR3 is TGTGCCAGCAGTCACGGGGGGTCAGGGAGGATTTACGAGCAGTACTTC. Amino acid sequence: CASSHGGSGRIYEQYF.